This TCR beta chain was identified during a study of cytomegalovirus exposure and HLA in healthy donors. Vbeta (60) and Jbeta (13) primers were used in the PCR. Using immunoSEQ multiplex PCR, the repertoire was profiled, and TCRdb retains in-frame clones only, with some absent. In the table there are 97,000 or so clones, 70% to 90% of which are singletons. Study findings and constraints: TCR beta sequences reportedly predicted most subjects' HLA-A and HLA-B alleles accurately. More than 15,000 TCR beta sequences were associated with HLA alleles at 0.05 false discovery rate in a later analysis.

Losses at the gene ends were 1 base for V and 9 bases for J; bases not matched to a gene: 1. This CDR3 has 14 residues. Germline V gives CDR1 SGHTA, CDR2 FQGNSA. On this clone itself: Its matching antigen is unknown.

The sequence derives from a man between 35 and 55 years old in good health and CMV-seronegative. J is TRBJ1-6 and V is TRBV7-2, with TRBD1 identical over 9 bases. Sequenced input: PBMCs. This CDR3 reads CASSLGTGASPLHF. The CDR3 coding sequence is TGTGCCAGCAGCTTAGGGACAGGGGCTTCACCCCTCCACTTT.